The present entry profiles one TCR beta chain with its context. Other DNA sequences from this sample encode an identical CDR3 as well. This sample is drawn from a study of shared clonotypes between healthy human individuals. After removal of 1 base from V and 3 bases from J, the junction contained 3 bases not matched to a gene. In germline, CDR1 is SGHTA, CDR2 FQGNSA. The length of the CDR3 is 14 residues. The method was immunoSEQ multiplex PCR; TCRdb's version includes in-frame clones alone and lacks a portion of them. Among some 2,000,000 clones listed, roughly 95% were seen once. V usage is TRBV7-2 and J usage is TRBJ2-7, with 7 bases aligning to TRBD1. Specimen: naive CD4+ T cells sorted from blood. The sample's subset: CD45RA+ positively selected. The receptor was isolated from a young man in good health. The CDR3 sequence: CASSLDRGYYEQYF. CDR3 bases: TGTGCCAGCAGCTTAGACAGGGGATACTACGAGCAGTACTTC.